This is a list of T cell receptor beta chains from one sample in a study of beta chain features in type 1 diabetes. Assay: immunoSEQ multiplex PCR; the TCRdb copy retains only in-frame clones and omits some. Of 110,000 to 150,000 clones listed, about a tenth are singletons. What was sequenced was central memory CD4+ T cells from blood. Receptors were obtained from a man aged 18 to 30 in good health. Both conserved end residues are trimmed from each CDR3. Fields, in order: J gene, V gene, clone size, CDR3 protein. For some rows the clone size is stated as once, few or many, or as a class when expanded; others skip it.

J gene: TRBJ1-6
V gene: TRBV9
clone size: -
CDR3 protein: ASSVVPGTEAPLH

J gene: TRBJ1-2
V gene: TRBV4-1
clone size: few
CDR3 protein: ASSQARDSNYGYT

J gene: TRBJ2-4
V gene: TRBV19
clone size: -
CDR3 protein: ASSIVSSGVIQY

J gene: TRBJ2-1
V gene: TRBV5-1
clone size: few
CDR3 protein: ASSFGGQTYNEQF

J gene: TRBJ2-6
V gene: TRBV29-1
clone size: many
CDR3 protein: SVDGSGANVLT

J gene: TRBJ2-2
V gene: TRBV4-3
clone size: -
CDR3 protein: ASSQEGLGGGARSGELF

J gene: TRBJ1-3
V gene: TRBV10-3
clone size: few
CDR3 protein: ATSAQSWGTNGNTIY

J gene: TRBJ2-2
V gene: TRBV7-2
clone size: -
CDR3 protein: ASSLAPLAGEGGELF

J gene: TRBJ2-3
V gene: TRBV7-9
clone size: -
CDR3 protein: ASSRDTDTQY

J gene: TRBJ2-1
V gene: TRBV11-2
clone size: -
CDR3 protein: ASSLDVGFSGNEQF

J gene: TRBJ1-4
V gene: TRBV15
clone size: -
CDR3 protein: ATSRDQSGLGEKLF

J gene: TRBJ1-2
V gene: TRBV5-4
clone size: few
CDR3 protein: ASSWGGARYGYT

J gene: TRBJ1-2
V gene: TRBV28
clone size: -
CDR3 protein: ASSLPSTGSYGYT

J gene: TRBJ2-7
V gene: TRBV11-2
clone size: few
CDR3 protein: ASSPLFSGGYEQY

J gene: TRBJ2-5
V gene: TRBV4-2
clone size: -
CDR3 protein: ASSHEGATQETQY

J gene: TRBJ1-2
V gene: TRBV6-5
clone size: few
CDR3 protein: AARSQGNYGYT

J gene: TRBJ2-5
V gene: TRBV15
clone size: few
CDR3 protein: ATSSREAGQETQY

J gene: TRBJ2-3
V gene: TRBV4-3
clone size: -
CDR3 protein: ASSRGGGAGTDTQY

J gene: TRBJ1-5
V gene: TRBV6-5
clone size: -
CDR3 protein: ASRPGQANQPQH

J gene: TRBJ1-2
V gene: TRBV7-9
clone size: few
CDR3 protein: ASSFGDSYGYT

J gene: TRBJ1-4
V gene: TRBV2
clone size: -
CDR3 protein: ASSYSKIVEKLF

J gene: TRBJ2-5
V gene: TRBV7-2
clone size: once
CDR3 protein: ASSLLEETQY

J gene: TRBJ2-5
V gene: TRBV23-1
clone size: many
CDR3 protein: ASRGQGSLETQY

J gene: TRBJ2-2
V gene: TRBV10-1
clone size: many
CDR3 protein: ASSGIAGGTGELF

J gene: TRBJ2-3
V gene: TRBV5-4
clone size: -
CDR3 protein: ASSLDRGTDTQY

J gene: TRBJ2-1
V gene: TRBV9
clone size: -
CDR3 protein: ASSDYRGGWNEQF

J gene: TRBJ1-2
V gene: TRBV4-1
clone size: -
CDR3 protein: ASSQEERNYGYT